One sample yielded the 11 T cell receptor beta chains listed below, sequenced in a study of blood T cell repertoires in COVID-19. Generated by immunoSEQ multiplex PCR, the TCRdb table keeps only in-frame clones and is missing some. The sample holds approximately 390,000 clones; 80% to 90% are singletons and the top ten take around 9.3%. Sequenced: PBMCs or T cells enriched from blood (not recorded which). These receptors were collected from a woman aged 45-65 years who had recovered from COVID-19.

V gene TRBV24-1 combines with J gene TRBJ1-1; 8 bases line up with TRBD1. Losses at the gene ends were 4 bases for V and 3 bases for J; bases not matched to a gene: 6. From germline, CDR1 is KGHDR and CDR2 SFDVKD. The CDR3 has 15 residues. CDR3 bases: TGTGCCACCAGTGACGGGACAGGAGTTTACACTGAAGCTTTCTTT. As protein: CATSDGTGVYTEAFF.

J is TRBJ2-1 and V is TRBV29-1; D perhaps matches TRBD1 (6 bases). V shed 8 bases and J shed 4 bases, with 18 bases lying between them. Germline lookup yields CDR1 SQVTM and CDR2 ANQGSEA. CDR3 length equals 14 residues. The chain's CDR3 is CSTQSGQIYNEQFF. CDR3 nucleotides: TGCAGCACCCAATCCGGACAGATATACAATGAGCAGTTCTTC.

This clone has a single count. The chain is built from TRBV5-8 and TRBJ2-5, with 7 bases aligning to TRBD2. Germline V gene lookup returns CDR1 SGHTS and CDR2 YDEGEE. V trimming: 6 bases; J trimming: 0 bases; junction bases outside the gene matches: 5. The CDR3 contains 14 residues. The CDR3 DNA reads as TGTGCCAGCAACCCGCGGGGGTACCAAGAGACCCAGTACTTC. Amino acid sequence: CASNPRGYQETQYF. Using reference TRBV5-8 and TRBJ2-5 for the parts outside the CDR3, the full variable domain is EAGVTQSPTHLIKTRGQQATLRCSPISGHTSVYWYQQALGLGLQFLLWYDEGEERNRGNFPPRFSGRQFPNYSSELNVNALELEDSALYLCASNPRGYQETQYFGPGTRLLVL.

The J gene is TRBJ2-7, the V gene TRBV2; 12 nucleotides align to TRBD1. Trimming at V came to 7 bases and at J to 4 bases, leaving 8 bases not matched to a gene. Looked up from germline, CDR1 is SNHLY and CDR2 is FYNNEI. The CDR3 runs 15 residues. CDR3 in amino acids: CASIRDRGRSYEQYF. CDR3 bases: TGTGCCAGCATACGGGACAGGGGGCGTTCTTACGAGCAGTACTTC.

The table lists this clone with a few counts. The chain couples TRBV25-1 to TRBJ2-1; maybe TRBD2 (5 bases). The CDR3 runs 12 residues. V lost 3 bases to trimming and J lost 7 bases, with 7 bases between them. In germline, CDR1 is MGHDK, CDR2 SYGVNS. The CDR3 DNA sequence: TGTGCCAGCAGTGATCGGGGTAATGAGCAGTTCTTC. Its translation: CASSDRGNEQFF.

On this clone itself: Additional DNA sequences in this sample encode the identical CDR3. The chain uses TRBV28 and TRBJ2-6; D remains unclear. With 6 bases removed from V and 0 bases from J, the gap between germline ends came to 9 bases. CDR1 and CDR2 from the germline V gene are MDHEN and SYDVKM. CDR3 length equals 15 residues. CDR3 coding DNA: TGTGCCAGCAGCTCCGTCCTCTCTGGGGCCAACGTCCTGACTTTC. Translation: CASSSVLSGANVLTF.

This clone was seen more than once but under ten times. This rearrangement joins TRBV4-3 to TRBJ2-2; TRBD2 matches 10 bases. This CDR3 spans 18 amino acids. Per the germline V gene, CDR1 is LGHNA and CDR2 is YSLEER. Trimming at V came to 0 bases and at J to 0 bases, leaving 4 bases not matched to a gene. This CDR3 is CASSQELAGDANTGELFF. DNA of the CDR3: TGCGCCAGCAGCCAAGAGCTAGCGGGGGACGCGAACACCGGGGAGCTGTTTTTT.

V and J are TRBV5-1 and TRBJ1-2; TRBD1 might be the D (5 bases). Trimming removed 1 base at V and 8 bases at J, with 18 bases between. The CDR3 sequence is 15 residues long. Looked up from germline, CDR1 is SGHRS and CDR2 is YFSETQ. CDR3 DNA sequence: TGCGCCAGCAGCTTGCCGCCGGGGGGAAAAGCGGGCTACACCTTC. Its translation is CASSLPPGGKAGYTF.

V is TRBV29-1 and J is TRBJ1-2, with a tentative D call TRBD1 (5 bases). Trimming removed 4 bases from V and 4 bases from J, with 7 bases in between. The CDR3 covers 11 residues. Germline CDR1 SQVTM, CDR2 ANQGSEA. The CDR3 region is CSVGQIYGYTF. CDR3 DNA sequence: TGCAGCGTTGGACAGATCTATGGCTACACCTTC. Supplemented by reference TRBV29-1 and TRBJ1-2, the full variable domain reads SAVISQKPSRDICQRGTSLTIQCQVDSQVTMMFWYRQQPGQSLTLIATANQGSEATYESGFVIDKFPISRPNLTFSTLTVSNMSPEDSSIYLCSVGQIYGYTFGSGTRLTVV.

The CDR3 DNA is TGTGCCATCAGTGAGTCGGAGGTAGGTCTTCGAAATCAGCCCCAGCATTTT. This encodes CAISESEVGLRNQPQHF. The rearrangement links TRBV10-3 to TRBJ1-5; D is undetermined. The V gene's germline CDR1 is ENHRY and CDR2 SYGVKD. Trimming removed 0 bases from V and 4 bases from J, with 16 bases in between. The CDR3 is 17 residues long.

The CDR3 protein is CASSPRQYSNTEAFF. The CDR3 region has the DNA TGTGCCAGCAGCCCAAGACAGTACTCGAACACTGAAGCTTTCTTT. The gene calls are TRBV11-2 and TRBJ1-1; the D gene is possibly TRBD1 (5 bases). The CDR3 is made up of 15 amino acids. Per the germline V gene, CDR1 is SGHAT and CDR2 is FQNNGV. V was trimmed by 5 bases and J by 1 base, leaving 14 bases between them.